The 16 T cell receptor beta chains reported below all come from one sample, sequenced in a study of cytomegalovirus exposure and HLA in healthy donors. Primers included in the PCR were 60 Vbeta and 13 Jbeta primers. TCRdb's table, derived via immunoSEQ multiplex PCR, lists solely in-frame clones and lacks some. The repertoire holds 160,000 or so clones, with less than 85% as singletons. Specimen: PBMCs. Receptor source: a man aged 55 to 69 in good health and CMV-seronegative.

V is TRBV15 and J is TRBJ2-7; D may be TRBD1 (6 bases). The CDR3 consists of 13 residues. Germline V lookup: CDR1 LNHNV, CDR2 YYDKDF (reference sequence). The V and J ends lost 3 bases and 5 bases respectively, with 11 bases between them. The CDR3 loop reads CATSRVTGHEQYF. CDR3 nucleotide sequence: TGTGCCACCAGCAGGGTGACAGGCCACGAGCAGTACTTC. The full variable domain, rest sourced from reference TRBV15 and TRBJ2-7, is DAMVIQNPRYQVTQFGKPVTLSCSQTLNHNVMYWYQQKSSQAPKLLFHYYDKDFNNEADTPDNFQSRRPNTSFCFLDIRSPGLGDTAMYLCATSRVTGHEQYFGPGTRLTVT.

V and J are TRBV30 and TRBJ1-2; D gene ambiguous. This CDR3 region has 12 residues. V was trimmed by 5 bases and J by 0 bases, leaving 7 bases between them. CDR1 is GTSNPN and CDR2 is SVGIG in the germline V gene (reference sequence). CDR3 sequence: CAWWQSNYGYTF. The CDR3 DNA follows: TGTGCCTGGTGGCAGTCTAACTATGGCTACACCTTC.

The V call is TRBV11-2, the J call TRBJ2-1; TRBD2 matches at 14 bases. Trimming removed 3 bases from V and 7 bases from J; junction bases left unmatched: 5. The CDR3 contains 16 residues. In germline, CDR1 is SGHAT, CDR2 FQNNGV. The CDR3 reads CASSFGTSGRWNEQFF. CDR3 nucleotides: TGTGCCAGCAGCTTCGGGACTAGCGGGAGATGGAATGAGCAGTTCTTC.

V and J are TRBV19 and TRBJ2-7; D is unresolved. Between the trimmed V and J ends, which lost 3 bases and 3 bases, there was a span of 12 bases. The CDR3 is made up of 14 amino acids. Germline V lookup: CDR1 LNHDA, CDR2 SQIVND (reference sequence). The DNA for the CDR3 is TGTGCCAGTAGTATCCAGGCATCAAACTACGAGCAGTACTTC. Translating it yields CASSIQASNYEQYF. The full variable domain, rest sourced from reference TRBV19 and TRBJ2-7, is DGGITQSPKYLFRKEGQNVTLSCEQNLNHDAMYWYRQDPGQGLRLIYYSQIVNDFQKGDIAEGYSVSREKKESFPLTVTSAQKNPTAFYLCASSIQASNYEQYFGPGTRLTVT.

The chain has TRBV7-9 and TRBJ2-3, with 14 bases identical to TRBD2. The V and J ends lost 4 bases and 4 bases, in that order; junction bases with no gene match: 4. The CDR3 is made up of 16 amino acids. Looked up from germline, CDR1 is SEHNR and CDR2 is FQNEAQ (reference sequence). The CDR3 is CASSSLTSGRADTQYF. The CDR3 nucleotides read TGTGCCAGCAGCTCTCTGACTAGCGGGAGGGCAGATACGCAGTATTTT. Full variable domain (rest looked up from reference TRBV7-9 and TRBJ2-3): DTGVSQNPRHKITKRGQNVTFRCDPISEHNRLYWYRQTLGQGPEFLTYFQNEAQLEKSRLLSDRFSAERPKGSFSTLEIQRTEQGDSAMYLCASSSLTSGRADTQYFGPGTRLTVL.

This sequence joins TRBV5-4 and TRBJ2-5; D gene ambiguous. With 1 base removed from V and 1 base from J, the gap between germline ends came to 8 bases. This CDR3 region has 14 residues. The germline V gene encodes CDR1 SGHNT and CDR2 YYREEE (reference sequence). In DNA, the CDR3 is TGTGCCAGCAGCTTGCGTCAGGCCCAAGAGACCCAGTACTTC. Protein sequence: CASSLRQAQETQYF. Together with reference TRBV5-4 and TRBJ2-5, the CDR3 gives the full variable domain: ETGVTQSPTHLIKTRGQQVTLRCSSQSGHNTVSWYQQALGQGPQFIFQYYREEENGRGNFPPRFSGLQFPNYSSELNVNALELDDSALYLCASSLRQAQETQYFGPGTRLLVL.

The chain links TRBV19 to TRBJ2-5; 7 positions agree with TRBD1. J was trimmed by 3 bases and V by 4 bases; bases with no gene match: 2. Germline V lookup: CDR1 LNHDA, CDR2 SQIVND (reference sequence). The CDR3 runs 13 residues. In nucleotides, the CDR3 is TGTGCCAGTAGTAAGGGGGCAAAAGAGACCCAGTACTTC. Translating gives CASSKGAKETQYF.

This sequence joins TRBV27 and TRBJ2-5; TRBD2 aligns across 13 bases. V lost 7 bases and J lost 5; bases outside the gene matches: 7. The CDR3 consists of 15 residues. Germline loops: CDR1 MNHEY, CDR2 SMNVEV (reference sequence). The CDR3 nucleotides read TGTGCCAGCATCCTGGGACTAGCGGGGAGGGAGACCCAGTACTTC. Amino acid sequence: CASILGLAGRETQYF.

The chain couples TRBV27 to TRBJ2-7, with a tentative D call TRBD1 (6 bases). CDR1 and CDR2 (germline): MNHEY, SMNVEV (reference sequence). Trimming removed 6 bases from V and 2 bases from J, with 14 bases in between. The CDR3 has 14 amino acids. Here the CDR3 reads CASRDQGLTYEQYF. The CDR3 DNA follows: TGTGCCAGCAGAGATCAGGGGCTTACCTACGAGCAGTACTTC.

V is TRBV14 and J is TRBJ1-1; 9 bases line up with TRBD1. The germline V gene encodes CDR1 SGHDN and CDR2 FVKESK. The CDR3 spans 14 residues. Trimming at V came to 5 bases and at J to 1 base, leaving 2 bases not matched to a gene. The CDR3 DNA sequence: TGTGCCAGCAGCGCACAGGGGGCGAACACTGAAGCTTTCTTT. Its translation: CASSAQGANTEAFF. Full variable domain (missing parts from reference TRBV14 and TRBJ1-1): EAGVTQFPSHSVIEKGQTVTLRCDPISGHDNLYWYRRVMGKEIKFLLHFVKESKQDESGMPNNRFLAERTGGTYSTLKVQPAELEDSGVYFCASSAQGANTEAFFGQGTRLTVV.

In its sample, this clone was seen a few times. This chain connects TRBV10-1 to TRBJ2-2, with 7 bases matching TRBD1. The length of the CDR3 is 13 residues. Trimming at V came to 5 bases and at J to 7 bases, leaving 4 bases not matched to a gene. CDR1 is WNHNN, CDR2 SYGVQD, per germline (reference sequence). The CDR3 protein is CASSTRGNGELFF. DNA for the CDR3: TGCGCCAGCAGTACCAGGGGGAACGGGGAGCTGTTTTTT.

The chain joins TRBV28 to TRBJ2-7, with 7 bases lining up with TRBD1. Unmatched junction bases numbered 2, after V lost 6 bases and J lost 3 bases. The CDR3 is made up of 12 amino acids. CDR1 is MDHEN and CDR2 is SYDVKM in the germline V gene. The chain's CDR3 is CASRRQGYEQYF. The CDR3 DNA reads as TGTGCCAGCAGAAGACAGGGCTACGAGCAGTACTTC.

CDR3 nucleotide sequence: TGCGCCAGCAGTGAGTCCGTTCGGGGCATTCAGTACTTC. This codes for CASSESVRGIQYF. The chain couples TRBV10-1 to TRBJ2-4, with D perhaps TRBD2 (5 bases). Germline CDR1 WNHNN, CDR2 SYGVQD (reference sequence). V was cut by 0 bases and J by 9 bases, with 9 bases left in between. This CDR3 comprises 13 residues.

The V and J genes are TRBV7-9 and TRBJ2-2; 15 bases are a match to TRBD2. This CDR3 is built from 17 residues. Germline V CDR1 and CDR2: SEHNR, FQNEAQ (reference sequence). Losses at the gene ends were 4 bases for V and 4 bases for J; bases not matched to a gene: 4. CDR3 sequence: CASSSGTSGGLTGELFF. The CDR3 nucleotides are TGTGCCAGCAGCTCCGGGACTAGCGGGGGGCTCACCGGGGAGCTGTTTTTT.

The rearrangement links TRBV10-3 to TRBJ2-7; 8 positions agree with TRBD1. V was clipped by 3 bases and J by 6 bases; unmatched bases: 13. The V gene's germline CDR1 is ENHRY and CDR2 SYGVKD. This CDR3 contains 16 residues. In nucleotides, the CDR3 is TGTGCCATCAGTGACCCCACGACAGGGGTGTTCAGCGAGCAGTACTTC. As protein: CAISDPTTGVFSEQYF.

The chain links TRBV4-2 to TRBJ2-3; 7 nucleotides line up with TRBD1. The length of the CDR3 is 18 residues. The germline V gene has CDR1 LGHNA and CDR2 YNFKEQ. Trimming removed 0 bases from V and 6 bases from J; junction bases left unmatched: 15. CDR3 in DNA: TGTGCCAGCAGCCAAGAAGGGGTCGGGCAGGGGGTGTTGGATACGCAGTATTTT. It codes for CASSQEGVGQGVLDTQYF.